This T cell receptor (beta chain) was documented in a study of early stage breast cancer tumors. The wider study: The ER+/PR+/HER2- tumors included 7 or 8 ductal and four lobular carcinomas. Samples were sequenced at about 9.9-fold average coverage. General observations from the study: In about 90% of the 16 patients, blood comparison separated tumor from normal breast.

The J segment lost 9 bases and the V segment lost 7 bases, leaving 12 bases of the junction unmatched. Germline V gene data show CDR1 as SGHTA and CDR2 as FQGNSA. CDR3 length equals 14 residues. Each sample had two DNA replicates, about 0.5 ug blood or about 1.5 ug tissue. Method: immunoSEQ multiplex PCR; TCRdb's copy keeps in-frame clones and lacks some. The table has fewer than 90,000 clones, around 85% seen once. Concerning this clone itself: Its antigen is unknown.

Sequenced input: blood. The TCR originated in a person in their sixties or seventies with breast cancer. This chain uses TRBV7-2 with TRBJ1-5, with TRBD1 matching 7 bases. CDR3 sequence reads: CASNEQGGLRPQHF. The CDR3, as DNA: TGTGCCAGCAACGAGCAGGGGGGGCTTAGGCCCCAGCATTTT. Drawing the rest from reference TRBV7-2 and TRBJ1-5, the complete variable domain is GAGVSQSPSNKVTEKGKDVELRCDPISGHTALYWYRQSLGQGLEFLIYFQGNSAPDKSGLPSDRFSAERTGGSVSTLTIQRTQQEDSAVYLCASNEQGGLRPQHFGDGTRLSIL.